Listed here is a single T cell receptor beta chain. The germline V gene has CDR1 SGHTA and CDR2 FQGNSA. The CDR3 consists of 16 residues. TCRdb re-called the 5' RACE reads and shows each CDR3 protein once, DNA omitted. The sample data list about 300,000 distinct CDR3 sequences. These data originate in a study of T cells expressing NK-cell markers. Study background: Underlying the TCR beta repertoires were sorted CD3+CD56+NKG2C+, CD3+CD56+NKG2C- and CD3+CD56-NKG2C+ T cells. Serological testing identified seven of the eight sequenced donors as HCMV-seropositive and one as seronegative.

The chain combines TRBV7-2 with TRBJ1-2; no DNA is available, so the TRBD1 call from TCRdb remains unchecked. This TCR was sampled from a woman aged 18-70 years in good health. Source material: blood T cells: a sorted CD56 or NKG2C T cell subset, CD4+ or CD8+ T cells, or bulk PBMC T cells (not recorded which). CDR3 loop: CASSSRGAGGNYGYTF.